This is a list of T cell receptor beta chains from one sample in a study of T cell responses to AZD1222 COVID-19 vaccine. Clones were read by immunoSEQ multiplex PCR, and TCRdb kept only the in-frame ones, dropping some. This table has tens of thousands of clones, around nine tenths appearing once. The sample in question was peripheral blood, obtained 28 days after the second AZD1222 dose. Every receptor here comes from an adult who received the AZD1222 COVID-19 vaccine. Each CDR3 is given without its conserved first and last residue.

len | j_gene | v_gene | CDR3aa
10 | TRBJ1-2 | TRBV3-1/TRBV3-2 | ASSWTGVGYT
14 | TRBJ1-2 | TRBV19 | ACCIRDRDANYGYT
11 | TRBJ2-3 | TRBV6-4 | ASSDKSTDTQY
13 | TRBJ2-5 | TRBV21-1 | ASSKDRGLEETQY
11 | TRBJ1-3 | TRBV16 | ASSQLAGNTIY
11 | TRBJ1-2 | TRBV6-1 | ASSEIMGDGYT
14 | TRBJ1-6 | TRBV5-1 | ASSLDDSSYNSPLH
13 | TRBJ2-7 | TRBV7-2 | ASSLAIEATYEQY
12 | TRBJ1-6 | TRBV5-3 | ARSFDGKNSPLH
13 | TRBJ1-2 | TRBV18 | ASSPGEMVFHGYT
14 | TRBJ1-5 | TRBV6-1 | ASSAEGFRTAKPQH
13 | TRBJ1-4 | TRBV9 | ASSAGRGQQTELF
14 | TRBJ2-7 | TRBV19 | ASSTPRPGQPYEQY
12 | TRBJ2-7 | TRBV27 | ASSTLGRGLEQY
14 | TRBJ2-4 | TRBV28 | ASRGPGGMSKNIQY
13 | TRBJ1-1 | TRBV19 | ASTYGDLVYTEAF
14 | TRBJ2-1 | TRBV3-1/TRBV3-2 | ASSQDLGLAAVEQF
14 | TRBJ2-1 | TRBV5-1 | ASSLTGAPSYNEQF
11 | TRBJ1-1 | TRBV25-1 | ASSELGVTEAF
14 | TRBJ2-2 | TRBV5-1 | ASSTSGTMNTGELF
13 | TRBJ2-7 | TRBV19 | ASSIQQGGSYEQY
9 | TRBJ1-1 | TRBV20-1 | SASDRTEAF
13 | TRBJ1-3 | TRBV2 | ASSEIGKSGNTIY
12 | TRBJ1-1 | TRBV30 | AWSVPGLHTEAF
13 | TRBJ2-3 | TRBV19 | ASSIDSFSTDTQY
11 | TRBJ2-7 | TRBV7-2 | ASSLGQLYEQY
13 | TRBJ1-6 | TRBV27 | ASSLKAGVGRTLH
14 | TRBJ2-2 | TRBV10-3 | AISDQDRAPTGELF
15 | TRBJ1-6 | TRBV7-9 | ASSLEGRQGRGSPLH
17 | TRBJ2-3 | TRBV28 | ASRELDGSIFKRTDTQY
14 | TRBJ2-2 | TRBV5-1 | ASSDTGTGLTGELF
14 | TRBJ1-4 | TRBV7-8 | ASSFEVRAEKEKLF
13 | TRBJ2-1 | TRBV27 | ASSSASGGAGEQF
13 | TRBJ1-1 | TRBV5-1 | ASSREGRAGTEAF
9 | TRBJ1-2 | TRBV11-2 | ASSQIYGYT
13 | TRBJ1-3 | TRBV18 | ASSPGELAGNTIY
14 | TRBJ2-7 | TRBV9 | ASSALGLANPYEQY
12 | TRBJ1-2 | TRBV10-3 | AIRGQGRDYGYT
14 | TRBJ1-5 | TRBV6-1 | ASSEFLHNSNQPQH
11 | TRBJ2-1 | TRBV2 | ATTSGAYNEQF
15 | TRBJ1-6 | TRBV28 | ASSPAGGRGKNSPLH
13 | TRBJ2-3 | TRBV5-1 | ASSPGNQLTDTQY
13 | TRBJ2-7 | TRBV19 | ASSITHRDSYEQY